The 29 T cell receptor beta chains reported below all come from one sample, sequenced in a study of cytomegalovirus exposure and HLA in healthy donors. With 60 Vbeta and 13 Jbeta primers, the PCR was carried out. Profiled with immunoSEQ multiplex PCR; TCRdb holds only in-frame clones, not every one. The repertoire table contains around 150,000 clones. Sequenced: PBMCs. All receptors come from a man aged 25-40 years in good health and CMV-seronegative.

The chain carries TRBV7-5 and TRBJ2-7; TRBD1 is the table's D call, not checked against the DNA. TRBV7-5 counts as a pseudogene. CDR3 length equals 15 residues. The CDR3 coding sequence is TGTGTCAGAAGCCACCCGGGCAGGGAAGACTACGAGCAGTACTTC. This codes for CVRSHPGREDYEQYF.

This sequence joins TRBV6-5 and TRBJ1-3; D gene uncertain. Germline V CDR1 and CDR2: MNHEY, SVGAGI. The ends were cut back, 6 bases at V and 4 bases at J, with 10 bases in the middle. The CDR3 is 13 amino acids. Written as DNA, the CDR3 is TGTGCCAGCAGCTTACTGAGAGGAAACACCATATATTTT. Protein product: CASSLLRGNTIYF.

The chain combines TRBV28 with TRBJ1-1, with D unresolved. Trimming removed 4 bases from V and 13 bases from J, with 13 bases in between. Germline V lookup: CDR1 MDHEN, CDR2 SYDVKM. The CDR3 spans 11 residues. This chain's CDR3 is CASSWGWRDFF. CDR3 in DNA: TGTGCCAGCAGTTGGGGATGGCGGGATTTCTTT.

The CDR3 DNA reads TGTGCCATCAGTGACCAGACTAGCGGGGGCACCGGGGAGCTGTTTTTT. Its protein product is CAISDQTSGGTGELFF. V gene TRBV10-3 combines with J gene TRBJ2-2, with 12 bases fitting TRBD2. J was trimmed by 4 bases and V by 3 bases; bases with no gene match: 3. There are 16 residues in the CDR3. Germline CDR1 and CDR2: ENHRY and SYGVKD.

This chain links TRBV5-1 with TRBJ2-7; possibly TRBD2 for D (6 bases). Trimming took off 4 bases at V and 4 bases at J, with 12 bases between the two ends. The germline gives CDR1 SGHRS, CDR2 YFSETQ. The CDR3 is 13 residues long. CDR3 in amino acids: CASSTGLFYEQYF. CDR3 nucleotides: TGCGCCAGCAGCACGGGACTCTTTTACGAGCAGTACTTC.

The rearrangement joins TRBV18 to TRBJ2-1; 11 bases are shared with TRBD1. CDR3 length equals 19 residues. V dropped 3 bases and J dropped 9; count of bases not matched to a gene: 19. Germline V gene lookup returns CDR1 KGHSH and CDR2 LQKENI. CDR3 in amino acids: CASSPHAIGTGGSPSEQFF. Here the CDR3 DNA reads TGTGCCAGCTCACCGCACGCAATCGGGACAGGGGGGAGCCCAAGTGAGCAGTTCTTC.

The gene calls are TRBV5-1 and TRBJ1-1; a possible D gene is TRBD1 (6 bases). The germline CDR1 and CDR2 sequences are SGHRS and YFSETQ. The CDR3 runs to 16 residues. The germline V and J ends were trimmed by 0 bases and 0 bases, with 12 bases remaining between them. The CDR3 region has the DNA TGCGCCAGCAGCTTGGAATGGAGGACAGTGAACACTGAAGCTTTCTTT. It codes for CASSLEWRTVNTEAFF.

V is TRBV19 and J is TRBJ2-7, with 9 bases fitting TRBD1. V was pared by 2 bases and J by 5 bases, with 7 bases of the junction left unmatched. This CDR3 spans 15 amino acids. Germline V lookup: CDR1 LNHDA, CDR2 SQIVND (reference sequence). The CDR3 DNA reads TGTGCCAGTAGTATAAGGCCCACAGGGGGCGACGAGCAGTACTTC. The encoded protein is CASSIRPTGGDEQYF.

The chain recombines TRBV14 with TRBJ2-7; the D gene is possibly TRBD2 (6 bases). The V gene lost 4 bases and the J gene lost 2 bases, with 15 bases spanning the gap. Germline V gene lookup returns CDR1 SGHDN and CDR2 FVKESK. The length of the CDR3 is 15 residues. The CDR3 loop reads CASSPSWRGTYEQYF. For the CDR3, the DNA is TGTGCCAGCAGCCCCTCCTGGCGGGGAACCTACGAGCAGTACTTC.

The V call is TRBV7-9, the J call TRBJ2-2; possible D gene TRBD1, 6 bases. There are 15 residues in the CDR3. Germline CDR1 and CDR2: SEHNR and FQNEAQ (reference sequence). With 5 bases removed from V and 8 bases from J, the gap between germline ends came to 18 bases. CDR3 loop: CASSLPGQPGGELFF. Here the CDR3 DNA reads TGTGCCAGCAGCCTCCCGGGACAACCGGGGGGGGAGCTGTTTTTT.

J is TRBJ1-5 and V is TRBV18; possibly TRBD1 for D (5 bases). The germline CDR1 and CDR2 sequences are KGHSH and LQKENI. The V end lost 6 bases, the J end lost 0 bases, and 12 bases lay between the germline ends. The CDR3 is 15 residues long. In DNA form, the CDR3 reads TGTGCCAGCTCTCAAGGGGTACCTAGCAATCAGCCCCAGCATTTT. Translating it yields CASSQGVPSNQPQHF.

As regards this clone: The CDR3 carries no conserved terminal phenylalanine or tryptophan, so it likely arises from a read error. The J gene is TRBJ1-1, the V gene TRBV7-6; D might be TRBD1 (6 bases). The germline V and J ends were trimmed by 4 bases and 1 base, with 13 bases remaining between them. The CDR3 consists of 15 residues. Germline V gene data show CDR1 as SGHVS and CDR2 as FNYEAQ. CDR3 loop: CASSSLGGANTEAFL. As DNA, the CDR3 is TGTGCCAGCAGCTCCCTCGGGGGGGCGAACACTGAAGCTTTCCTT.

The J gene is TRBJ1-1, the V gene TRBV6-1; TRBD1 matches 7 bases. The V gene end was trimmed by 5 bases and the J gene end by 4 bases; junction bases not matched to a gene: 7. The CDR3 totals 14 residues. Germline CDR1 MNHNS, CDR2 SASEGT. CDR3 sequence (DNA): TGTGCCAGCAGTATGACAGGGATTGGCACTGAAGCTTTCTTT. It encodes CASSMTGIGTEAFF.

The chain employs TRBV27 and TRBJ1-3; possible D gene TRBD1, 5 bases. The closer fit of TRBJ2-2 to the DNA end suggests the J call may be wrong. This CDR3 region has 14 residues. Germline assignment: CDR1 MNHEY and CDR2 SMNVEV (reference sequence). CDR3 DNA sequence: TGTGCCAGCCGCCGCGGACAGAACACCGGGGAGCTGTTTTTT. Residues: CASRRGQNTGELFF.

The chain links TRBV6-6 to TRBJ2-2; possible D gene TRBD1, 5 bases. With 5 bases removed from V and 6 bases from J, the gap between germline ends came to 13 bases. The CDR3 is made up of 14 amino acids. In germline, CDR1 is MNHNY, CDR2 SVGAGI (reference sequence). The CDR3 DNA sequence: TGTGCCAGCAGTCGAAGCAGGGAATCCGGGGAGCTGTTTTTT. Its protein product is CASSRSRESGELFF.

This chain connects TRBV5-1 to TRBJ2-5; 8 bases are shared with TRBD1. The DNA end lines up better with TRBJ2-7; the J call may be wrong. Germline V gives CDR1 SGHRS, CDR2 YFSETQ. The CDR3 spans 15 residues. The CDR3 nucleotides are TGCGCCAGCAGCCCAGGGACAGGCGAACTCTACGAGCAGTACTTC. As protein: CASSPGTGELYEQYF.

The chain couples TRBV6-4 to TRBJ2-2; D remains unclear. CDR3 length: 14 residues. Trimming cost V 6 bases and J 6 bases, with 14 bases left between them. Germline V gene data show CDR1 as MRHNA and CDR2 as SNTAGT. CDR3 protein: CASSEDIRSGELFF. The CDR3 DNA reads as TGTGCCAGCAGCGAGGATATTAGGTCCGGGGAGCTGTTTTTT.

A remark on this clone: This sample also contains other DNA sequences that code for the same CDR3. The V call is TRBV5-1, the J call TRBJ2-5, with D perhaps matching TRBD2 (5 bases). Between the trimmed V and J ends, which lost 0 bases and 3 bases, there was a span of 6 bases. The CDR3 consists of 13 residues. Germline V CDR1 and CDR2: SGHRS, YFSETQ. The CDR3 bases are TGCGCCAGCAGCTTGGGGGGAGAAGAGACCCAGTACTTC. Protein sequence: CASSLGGEETQYF.

The rearrangement links TRBV25-1 to TRBJ2-4; no definite D call. The CDR3 has 12 amino acids. The germline V gene encodes CDR1 MGHDK and CDR2 SYGVNS. With 2 bases removed from V and 4 bases from J, the gap between germline ends came to 3 bases. As DNA, the CDR3 is TGTGCCAGCAGTGAACAGAAAAACATTCAGTACTTC. It yields the protein CASSEQKNIQYF.

This chain connects TRBV4-1 to TRBJ1-2; 10 positions agree with TRBD1. The V and J ends lost 0 bases and 8 bases, in that order; junction bases with no gene match: 9. Germline loops: CDR1 MGHRA, CDR2 YSYEKL. This CDR3 contains 16 residues. Here the CDR3 DNA reads TGCGCCAGCAGCCAAGATCGGAGACAGGGGGCATTCGGCTACACCTTC. This codes for CASSQDRRQGAFGYTF.

This chain connects TRBV4-2 to TRBJ1-2; 7 bases align to TRBD1. The length of the CDR3 is 14 residues. V shed 4 bases, J shed 7 bases, and the junction held 9 bases outside the gene matches. CDR1 LGHNA and CDR2 YNFKEQ come from the germline V gene. Here the CDR3 reads CASSPEDRSFGYTF. Here the CDR3 DNA reads TGTGCCAGCAGCCCCGAGGACAGGTCCTTTGGCTACACCTTC.

This chain links TRBV2 with TRBJ2-7; D is possibly TRBD2 (6 bases). The CDR3 is made up of 17 amino acids. Germline V gene data show CDR1 as SNHLY and CDR2 as FYNNEI. V lost 6 bases, J lost 0 bases, and 21 bases lay in between. The chain's CDR3 is CASRDLLAGPNSYEQYF. The DNA of the CDR3 is TGTGCCAGCAGGGACCTACTAGCCGGCCCAAACTCCTACGAGCAGTACTTC.

V and J are TRBV5-1 and TRBJ2-2, with a weak D call TRBD1 (6 bases). In germline, CDR1 is SGHRS, CDR2 YFSETQ. The CDR3 covers 16 residues. Trimming stripped 0 bases from V and 2 bases from J, with 11 bases between. CDR3 in DNA: TGCGCCAGCAGCTTGGAGGGGACACCTAACACCGGGGAGCTGTTTTTT. Its protein product is CASSLEGTPNTGELFF.

The chain joins TRBV28 to TRBJ2-1, with unresolved D. The CDR3 covers 15 residues. The germline V and J ends were trimmed by 5 bases and 1 base, with 12 bases remaining between them. Germline V gene sequence: CDR1 MDHEN, CDR2 SYDVKM. The CDR3 DNA follows: TGTGCCAGCAGTCTCCTCAGTCGATCCTACAATGAGCAGTTCTTC. Protein sequence: CASSLLSRSYNEQFF.

The gene calls are TRBV27 and TRBJ2-7, with D possibly TRBD1 on 5 matching bases. Germline-derived CDR1 and CDR2 are MNHEY and SMNVEV (reference sequence). V lost 6 bases and J 0 bases, leaving 6 bases between the germline ends. CDR3 length: 12 residues. The CDR3 bases are TGTGCCAGCAGGGGGCGCTCCTACGAGCAGTACTTC. Protein sequence: CASRGRSYEQYF.

The chain uses TRBV7-6 and TRBJ2-1; the D gene is possibly TRBD2 (6 bases). Trimming stripped 0 bases from V and 5 bases from J, with 14 bases between. Germline assignment: CDR1 SGHVS and CDR2 FNYEAQ. This CDR3 is built from 16 residues. The CDR3 coding sequence is TGTGCCAGCAGCTTAGCGGGAAGGCCGGGAGACAATGAGCAGTTCTTC. This encodes CASSLAGRPGDNEQFF.

The J gene is TRBJ1-2, the V gene TRBV5-8, with 7 bases aligning to TRBD1. V shed 3 bases, J shed 5 bases, and the junction held 4 bases outside the gene matches. Per germline, CDR1 SGHTS and CDR2 YDEGEE. This CDR3 is built from 13 residues. The CDR3 nucleotides read TGTGCCAGCAGCTATGACAGGGAGTATGGCTACACCTTC. Amino acid sequence: CASSYDREYGYTF.

The rearrangement links TRBV6-4 to TRBJ2-7, with D possibly matching TRBD2 (6 bases). Looked up from germline, CDR1 is MRHNA and CDR2 is SNTAGT. This CDR3 has 14 amino acids. V lost 5 bases to trimming and J lost 3 bases, with 14 bases between them. CDR3 residues: CASSPETSSYEQYF. In nucleotides, the CDR3 is TGTGCCAGCAGTCCAGAAACTAGCAGCTACGAGCAGTACTTC.

The rearrangement joins TRBV6-6 to TRBJ1-1, with 8 bases aligning to TRBD1. V was pared by 7 bases and J by 0 bases, with 4 bases of the junction left unmatched. This CDR3 comprises 14 residues. Germline values: CDR1 MNHNY, CDR2 SVGAGI (reference sequence). The CDR3 DNA is TGTGCCAGCACCCAGGGGGCCTTGAACACTGAAGCTTTCTTT. It codes for CASTQGALNTEAFF.